This is a list of T cell receptor beta chains from one sample in a study of chemoradiotherapy in HPV16-positive cancers. This table comes from immunoSEQ multiplex PCR, and its TCRdb copy is limited to in-frame clones, with some not included. Among 5,000 or so clones listed, 60% to 85% were seen once. This specimen consisted of tumor tissue, obtained from a patient who underwent chemoradiotherapy. The receptors originated from a human donor with HPV-associated anogenital cancer. Both conserved end residues are part of each CDR3. A D gene is named only where the DNA matches it firmly. Some rows mark clone size as missing; the rest say once, few, many or name a class of expanded clone.

V	J	D	size	DNA	CDR3
TRBV7-2	TRBJ2-5	-	once	TGTGCCAGCAGCTTAAGTTGGACAACAGAGACCCAGTACTTC	CASSLSWTTETQYF
TRBV4-3	TRBJ2-3	-	-	TGCGCCAGCAGCCAAGAGGTACAGGGTACAGTTAGGGGAGATACGCAGTATTTT	CASSQEVQGTVRGDTQYF
TRBV5-1	TRBJ2-1	-	-	TGCGCCAGCAGCTTGGCCGAAGAGGCAAACAATGAGCAGTTCTTC	CASSLAEEANNEQFF
TRBV11-2	TRBJ2-1	TRBD2	few	TGTGCCAGCAGCACGCAGGGACTAGGGCAGCAGTTCTTC	CASSTQGLGQQFF
TRBV2	TRBJ1-5	-	-	TGTGCCAGCAGTCCGGACGGAATAAGCAATCAGCCCCAGCATTTT	CASSPDGISNQPQHF
TRBV7-2	TRBJ2-7	-	-	TGTGCCAGCAGCATTAACTACGAGCAGTACTTC	CASSINYEQYF
TRBV19	TRBJ1-1	TRBD1	-	TGTGCCAGTAGTCCCGGACAGGCAAGGACCACTGAAGCTTTCTTT	CASSPGQARTTEAFF
TRBV4-3	TRBJ2-2	-	few	TGCGCCAGCAGCCAAGATGGCGGGCAGAACACCGGGGAGCTGTTTTTT	CASSQDGGQNTGELFF
TRBV28	TRBJ1-5	-	-	TGTGCCAGCAGTCCTGGGACGGAGGGTTGGAATCAGCCCCAGCATTTT	CASSPGTEGWNQPQHF
TRBV19	TRBJ1-2	-	-	TGTGCCAGTAGTAGACAGGTGGGGAACTATGGCTACACCTTC	CASSRQVGNYGYTF
TRBV2	TRBJ2-1	-	-	TGTGCCAGCAGTCTAGGTAAAGACAGAGTAGGGAATGAGCAGTTCTTC	CASSLGKDRVGNEQFF
TRBV12-2	TRBJ2-1	-	-	TGTGCAAGTCGCTTAGCACCAAGGACTAGCTGGTATGAGCAGTTCTTC	CASRLAPRTSWYEQFF
TRBV30	TRBJ2-3	TRBD2	-	TGTGCCTGGAGTGTAGGGACTAGCGGGGGGGCTTATCCGTATTTT	CAWSVGTSGGAYPYF
TRBV6-6	TRBJ2-7	-	-	TGTGCCAGCAGTTACGCGACTAGATCTGGCGAGCAGTACTTC	CASSYATRSGEQYF
TRBV7-9	TRBJ1-5	-	-	TGTGCCAGCAGCTTAGCGGGACATAATCAGCCCCAGCATTTT	CASSLAGHNQPQHF
TRBV7-2	TRBJ2-5	TRBD2	-	TGTGCCAGCAGCCGAGCGGGAGCCCAGGAGACCCAGTACTTC	CASSRAGAQETQYF
TRBV6-4	TRBJ2-2	-	-	TGTGCCAGCAGTCCTCAGGGGGGAAACACCGGGGAGCTGTTTTTT	CASSPQGGNTGELFF
TRBV10-3	TRBJ1-2	TRBD1	few	TGTGCCATCAGTGAACGGACAGGGGCGGGCGGCTACACCTTC	CAISERTGAGGYTF
TRBV10-3	TRBJ2-1	TRBD2	-	TGTGCCATCAGTGAGGGTAGCGGGAGGTACAATGAGCAGTTCTTC	CAISEGSGRYNEQFF
TRBV30	TRBJ1-3	-	-	TGTGCCTGGAAGTCTTCGGGAAACACCATATATTTT	CAWKSSGNTIYF
TRBV10-1	TRBJ2-4	-	-	TGCGCCAGCTCAGACGGGAAAAACATTCAGTACTTC	CASSDGKNIQYF
TRBV4-1	TRBJ1-1	-	-	TGCGCCAGCAGCCAATGGGACCATGGGGTGCCCACTGAAGCTTTCTTT	CASSQWDHGVPTEAFF
TRBV18	TRBJ1-1	-	-	TGTGCCAGCTCACCACCGGATATTATGAACACTGAAGCTTTCTTT	CASSPPDIMNTEAFF
TRBV7-2	TRBJ2-3	-	few	TGTGCCAGCAGAGGGGACCAACACACAGATACGCAGTATTTT	CASRGDQHTDTQYF
TRBV28	TRBJ1-1	TRBD1	once	TGTGCCAGCAGTCCCGGCCGGGACAGACACACTGAAGCTTTCTTT	CASSPGRDRHTEAFF
TRBV30	TRBJ1-5	-	-	TGTGCCTGGAGTTCTCGGGGCCCGACGGGGACGCCCCAGCATTTT	CAWSSRGPTGTPQHF
TRBV19	TRBJ2-5	TRBD1	-	TGTGCCACCTCCCCATCCGGGACAGGGGGCGCTGAGACCCAGTACTTC	CATSPSGTGGAETQYF
TRBV4-3	TRBJ2-1	-	once	TGCGCCAGCAGTGTAGGAAGTAGCTCCTACAATGAGCAGTTCTTC	CASSVGSSSYNEQFF
TRBV12-5	TRBJ1-1	-	-	TGTGCTAGTGGTTTGGTAGGTAACACTGAAGCTTTCTTT	CASGLVGNTEAFF
TRBV7-2	TRBJ1-2	TRBD1	-	TGTGCCAGCAGCTTCGCGACAGGGGGAGACTATGGCTACACCTTC	CASSFATGGDYGYTF
TRBV5-1	TRBJ1-1	-	few	TGCGCCAGCAGCCTGACGACGGGGCTAATGAACACTGAAGCTTTCTTT	CASSLTTGLMNTEAFF
TRBV7-9	TRBJ2-5	-	-	TGTGCCAGCAGCGATAGGTGGGAGACCCAGTACTTC	CASSDRWETQYF
TRBV28	TRBJ2-7	-	once	TGTGCCAGCAGCCCGGGGCAAAGGCCCTCGGGCGAGCAGTACTTC	CASSPGQRPSGEQYF
TRBV27	TRBJ2-3	-	-	TGTGCCAGCAGTTTGGGCAGCACAGATACGCAGTATTTT	CASSLGSTDTQYF
TRBV7-6	TRBJ1-1	-	-	TGTGCCAGCAGTTCCGTGGATAACACTGAAGCTTTCTTT	CASSSVDNTEAFF
TRBV9	TRBJ2-1	-	-	TGTGCCAGCAGCGTAGAGGGGGACGGTCCAACTGCCTACAATGAGCAGTTCTTC	CASSVEGDGPTAYNEQFF